The sequence of this TCR beta chain was determined in a study of T cell responses to AZD1222 COVID-19 vaccine. Findings and caveats of the study: Among vaccine-associated CD4 TCRs, coverage spanned spike, with dominance at 160-218 and 743-854. Following two doses of AZD1222, Spike-specific TCR breadth and depth rose. White British donors predominated, females outnumbered males, and clonal diversity was possibly underestimated.

Germline assignment: CDR1 SGHDT and CDR2 YYEEEE. The CDR3 spans 16 residues. Trimming shortened V by 0 bases and J by 0 bases, and 12 bases separated the two germline ends. Remarks on this clone: Its antigen is as yet unknown.

Repertoires were generated with immunoSEQ multiplex PCR, while TCRdb's copy carries only in-frame clones and drops some. The data hold over 95,000 clones, with about 81% observed a single time. The sequences come from peripheral blood, collected 28 days after the second AZD1222 dose. This sequence was found in an adult who received the AZD1222 COVID-19 vaccine. V and J are TRBV5-6 and TRBJ1-1; no clear D gene. CDR3 protein: CASSLVHSPMNTEAFF. The CDR3 nucleotides are TGTGCCAGCAGCTTGGTTCACAGCCCCATGAACACTGAAGCTTTCTTT. Looking up the rest from reference TRBV5-6 and TRBJ1-1 gives the full variable domain: DAGVTQSPTHLIKTRGQQVTLRCSPKSGHDTVSWYQQALGQGPQFIFQYYEEEERQRGNFPDRFSGHQFPNYSSELNVNALLLGDSALYLCASSLVHSPMNTEAFFGQGTRLTVV.